The source of this TCR beta chain is a study of blood T cell repertoires in COVID-19. The overall study: The United States, Italy and Spain were the sources of the acute and convalescent COVID-19 samples. T cells, B-cell-depleted T cells, or PBMCs supplied cDNA or gDNA.

This CDR3 spans 16 amino acids. Germline V gives CDR1 MDHEN, CDR2 SYDVKM. J was trimmed by 3 bases and V by 6 bases; bases with no gene match: 11. Study processing details: Reference gene primer amplification gave nucleated cell count estimates. Method: immunoSEQ multiplex PCR; TCRdb's copy keeps in-frame clones and lacks some. For V, J and clone size, that table is used; D and trimming come from the DNA. The sample has about 150,000 clones; around 79% are singletons. Those enrolled in Seattle joined during active infection and were followed longitudinally afterward. Sequencing input: peripheral blood. The V call is TRBV28, the J call TRBJ1-2; 9 nucleotides align to TRBD1. This receptor was taken from an older woman with COVID-19, enrolled during active disease. CDR3 coding DNA: TGTGCCAGCAGCGACCCTGGACAGGGGAGGCACTATGGCTACACCTTC. As protein: CASSDPGQGRHYGYTF.